A selection of T cell receptor beta chains follows, all from one sample in a study of response to subunit inactivated influenza vaccine. TCRdb called the RT-PCR reads again in MiXCR, with one record for every CDR3 protein. The repertoire holds about 520,000 distinct CDR3 sequences, with 6.5% to 8% as singletons. Specimen: PBMCs from blood, collected less than 30 months after vaccination. The receptors were gathered from a man between 50 and 75 years old who received an inactivated influenza vaccine. The CDR3 runs from the conserved cysteine through the conserved F or W. The order of the fields is clone size, D gene, V gene, J gene, CDR3 protein, CDR3 DNA. D genes are given only for firm matches. The size entry is marked missing in some rows and otherwise reads once, few, many or a size class.

many	-	TRBV4-3	TRBJ2-1	CASSQLGDNEQFF	TGCGCCAGCAGCCAATTAGGTGACAATGAGCAGTTCTTC
few	-	TRBV12-3/TRBV12-4	TRBJ1-4	CASSLVGRNEKLFF	TGTGCCAGCAGTTTAGTTGGCAGGAATGAAAAACTGTTTTTT
few	TRBD2	TRBV4-3	TRBJ2-7	CASSQVLGLAEEQYF	TGCGCCAGCAGCCAAGTTCTTGGGCTAGCGGAGGAGCAGTACTTC
many	-	TRBV20-1	TRBJ1-1	CSAREGQWNTEAFF	TGCAGTGCTAGAGAGGGGCAGTGGAACACTGAAGCTTTCTTT
-	-	TRBV6-2/TRBV6-3	TRBJ2-7	CASSSNGAYEQYF	TGTGCCAGCAGTTCCAACGGGGCCTACGAGCAGTACTTC
-	TRBD1	TRBV5-5	TRBJ2-5	CASSFYRDREETQYF	TGTGCCAGCAGCTTCTATCGGGACAGAGAAGAGACCCAGTACTTC
-	-	TRBV12-5	TRBJ1-5	CASSGNQPQHF	TGTGCTAGTTCAGGGAATCAGCCCCAGCATTTT
few	-	TRBV3-1	TRBJ2-7	CASSQDYNYYEQYF	TGTGCCAGCAGCCAAGATTATAATTACTACGAGCAGTACTTC
-	-	TRBV5-5	TRBJ2-1	CASSLDVGRRVYNEQFF	TGTGCCAGCAGCTTGGATGTCGGCAGGAGAGTTTACAATGAGCAGTTCTTC
few	-	TRBV2	TRBJ1-6	CASNRAGENSPLHF	TGTGCCAGCAACCGGGCAGGAGAGAATTCACCCCTCCACTTT
-	TRBD1	TRBV20-1	TRBJ1-6	CSALSPTGSANSPLHF	TGCAGTGCGCTAAGCCCGACAGGGTCGGCTAATTCACCCCTCCACTTT
few	-	TRBV19	TRBJ2-2	CASSIVFLNTGELFF	TGTGCCAGTAGTATAGTGTTCCTAAACACCGGGGAGCTGTTTTTT
few	-	TRBV20-1	TRBJ2-5	CSAGPGRQETQYF	TGCAGTGCCGGTCCGGGGAGACAAGAGACCCAGTACTTC
-	TRBD1	TRBV10-3	TRBJ2-2	CAISDWRQGDTGELFF	TGTGCCATCAGTGACTGGAGACAGGGGGACACCGGGGAGCTGTTTTTT
few	-	TRBV7-2	TRBJ2-3	CASSLVLSDTQYF	TGTGCCAGCAGCTTAGTCTTGAGTGATACGCAGTATTTT
-	TRBD2	TRBV6-5	TRBJ2-1	CASSSRAGHNEQFF	TGTGCCAGCAGTTCGCGAGCGGGGCACAATGAGCAGTTCTTC
few	TRBD2	TRBV4-2	TRBJ2-1	CASSQTSGSPEFF	TGTGCCAGCAGCCAGACTAGCGGGAGTCCGGAGTTCTTC
many	-	TRBV7-2	TRBJ2-3	CASSLALLALRTDTQYF	TGTGCCAGCAGCTTAGCTCTGTTGGCTCTCCGCACAGATACGCAGTATTTT
few	TRBD2	TRBV20-1	TRBJ2-3	CSASGTSGRNTDTQYF	TGCAGTGCGTCCGGGACTAGCGGGAGGAACACAGATACGCAGTATTTT
many	-	TRBV28	TRBJ1-4	CASSRDSNEKLFF	TGTGCCAGCAGCCGCGACAGTAATGAAAAACTGTTTTTT
-	-	TRBV6-1	TRBJ1-4	CASRASGTQTEKLFF	TGTGCCAGCAGAGCTTCCGGGACACAGACGGAAAAACTGTTTTTT
many	-	TRBV28	TRBJ1-5	CASSLSGGGLGPQHF	TGTGCCAGCAGTTTATCGGGGGGGGGACTGGGACCCCAGCATTTT
few	-	TRBV7-2	TRBJ2-7	CASSLASPGRGSYEQYF	TGTGCCAGCAGCCTAGCGTCACCGGGACGGGGGTCCTACGAGCAGTACTTC
many	TRBD1	TRBV6-5	TRBJ1-3	CASSSEGGAWDTIYF	TGTGCCAGCAGTTCCGAAGGGGGCGCTTGGGACACCATATATTTT
many	-	TRBV27	TRBJ2-7	CASSPLGTVLSSYEQYF	TGTGCCAGCAGTCCGTTAGGGACGGTTCTGAGCTCCTACGAGCAGTACTTC
few	TRBD1	TRBV3-1	TRBJ2-4	CASSQLTGVGIQYF	TGTGCCAGCAGCCAACTCACAGGGGTCGGCATTCAGTACTTC
-	TRBD1	TRBV5-1	TRBJ2-7	CASSSSGTGGSEQYF	TGCGCCAGCAGCTCGTCCGGGACAGGGGGCTCCGAGCAGTACTTC
few	-	TRBV18	TRBJ1-2	CASSPRTGNYYGYTF	TGTGCCAGCTCACCCAGGACGGGGAACTATTATGGCTACACCTTC
few	-	TRBV7-9	TRBJ2-5	CASFQGQETQYF	TGTGCCAGCTTTCAGGGACAAGAGACCCAGTACTTC
few	-	TRBV12-5	TRBJ1-1	CASGLEGPRAAFF	TGTGCTAGTGGTTTGGAGGGTCCCAGGGCCGCTTTCTTT
-	-	TRBV11-2	TRBJ1-3	CASGGPSSGNTIYF	TGTGCCAGCGGGGGGCCAAGCTCTGGAAACACCATATATTTT
-	TRBD2	TRBV5-1	TRBJ2-3	CASSLQLAGGSDTQYF	TGCGCCAGCAGCTTACAACTAGCGGGAGGTTCAGATACGCAGTATTTT